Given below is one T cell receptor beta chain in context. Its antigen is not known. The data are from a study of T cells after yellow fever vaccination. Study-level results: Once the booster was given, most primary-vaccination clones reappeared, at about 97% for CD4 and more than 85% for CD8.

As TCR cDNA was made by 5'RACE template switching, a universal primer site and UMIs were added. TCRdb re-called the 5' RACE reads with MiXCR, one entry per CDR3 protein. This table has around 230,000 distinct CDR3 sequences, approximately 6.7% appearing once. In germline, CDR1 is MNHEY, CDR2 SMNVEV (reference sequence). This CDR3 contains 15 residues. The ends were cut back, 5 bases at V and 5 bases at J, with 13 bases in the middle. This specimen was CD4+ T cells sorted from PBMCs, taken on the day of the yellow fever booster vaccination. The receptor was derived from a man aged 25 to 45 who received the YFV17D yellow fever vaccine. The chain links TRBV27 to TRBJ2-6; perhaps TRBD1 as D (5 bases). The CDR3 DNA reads TGTGCCAGCAGTCCATGGGGCGAGAGGGCCAACGTCCTGACTTTC. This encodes CASSPWGERANVLTF.